This T cell receptor beta chain was retrieved from a study of shared clonotypes between healthy human individuals. For every subset, genomic DNA was evenly distributed across several immunoSEQ plates. Sequencing used immunoSEQ multiplex PCR; TCRdb keeps in-frame clones, though not all of them. The sample holds about 1 million clones, under 80% seen once. HIV-negative, healthy adults without recent acute infections or vaccinations were the donors. Researchers partitioned CD4+ cells into CD45RA+ naive and CD45RA-negative memory subsets. Remarks on this clone: Other DNA sequences in this specimen translate into the identical CDR3.

Germline loops: CDR1 SNHLY, CDR2 FYNNEI. The V gene end was trimmed by 5 bases and the J gene end by 4 bases; junction bases not matched to a gene: 5. The CDR3 covers 13 residues. The chain joins TRBV2 to TRBJ2-7; the match to TRBD1 covers 7 bases. Sequencing input: memory CD4+ T cells sorted from blood. The subset denotes: CD45RA-negative fraction. The receptor was isolated from a man between 18 and 29 years old in good health. The DNA of the CDR3 is TGTGCCAGCAGTAGACAGGGCGGGTACGAGCAGTACTTC. This translates into CASSRQGGYEQYF.